The T cell receptor beta chain under discussion was sequenced for a study of cytomegalovirus exposure and HLA in healthy donors. Study summary: Unique TCR beta sequences numbering approximately 120 million came from some 200 million T cells in an earlier analysis. General observations from the study: The dataset shows that most TCR sequences were rare, while some public TCRs occurred in many donors.

This CDR3 is 14 amino acids long. The germline V gene encodes CDR1 SNHLY and CDR2 FYNNEI. The PCR employed 60 Vbeta primers together with 13 Jbeta primers. Sequencing was performed with immunoSEQ multiplex PCR; in TCRdb, only in-frame clones are kept and a portion is missing. The table lists about 95,000 clones, around four fifths of them singletons. Only a few counts were recorded for this clone. The antigen remains undetermined. Sequenced: PBMCs. The gene calls are TRBV2 and TRBJ2-5; D ambiguous. Matching the DNA end better, TRBJ2-7 makes the J call doubtful. The clonotype comes from a woman aged 40 to 50 in good health and CMV-seropositive. The CDR3 DNA reads TGTGCCAGCAGGCCCACCGACTCCCGTGGCGAGCAGTACTTC. Its translation is CASRPTDSRGEQYF.